The next 22 T cell receptor beta chains were all read from a single sample in a study of blood T cell repertoires in COVID-19. Produced via immunoSEQ multiplex PCR; TCRdb's table is partial and in-frame only. The data contain roughly 170,000 clones, roughly 80% of them singletons. The sample comprised PBMCs or T cells enriched from blood (not recorded which). The receptors originated from a man aged 50 or older who had recovered from COVID-19.

This chain links TRBV6-5 with TRBJ1-3, with a weak D call TRBD1 (5 bases). This CDR3 is built from 13 residues. The germline V gene has CDR1 MNHEY and CDR2 SVGAGI. Trimming stripped 6 bases from V and 8 bases from J, with 14 bases between. DNA of the CDR3: TGTGCCAGCAGCACCTCAGCCAGGGACACCATATATTTT. As protein: CASSTSARDTIYF.

The chain employs TRBV10-2 and TRBJ2-5; 12 positions match TRBD1. This CDR3 comprises 15 residues. From germline, CDR1 is WSHSY and CDR2 SAAADI. Unmatched junction bases numbered 6, after V lost 6 bases and J lost 4 bases. In DNA form, the CDR3 reads TGCGCCAGCAGGGGGGACAGGGGGCGAATAGAGACCCAGTACTTC. Translated, it gives CASRGDRGRIETQYF.

The chain recombines TRBV3-1 (or the pseudogene TRBV3-2) with TRBJ2-2, with D possibly being TRBD2 (7 bases). The CDR3 consists of 16 residues. V dropped 2 bases and J dropped 0 bases, with 10 bases sitting between them. In germline, CDR1 is LGHDT, CDR2 YNNKEL (reference sequence). The chain's CDR3 is CASSQRRGPNTGELFF. The CDR3 DNA reads as TGTGCCAGCAGCCAAAGGCGGGGGCCGAACACCGGGGAGCTGTTTTTT.

The chain's CDR3 is CASSQGGGEGYTF. CDR3 nucleotide sequence: TGTGCCAGCAGCCAGGGAGGGGGAGAAGGCTACACCTTC. The genes are TRBV3-1 (or the pseudogene TRBV3-2) and TRBJ1-2; tentatively, D is TRBD1 (6 bases). This CDR3 is built from 13 residues. Germline values: CDR1 LGHDT, CDR2 YNNKEL (reference sequence). Trimming removed 3 bases from V and 8 bases from J, with 13 bases in between.

V and J are TRBV6-5 and TRBJ2-1; D might be TRBD1 (6 bases). CDR1 and CDR2 (germline): MNHEY, SVGAGI. This CDR3 region has 13 residues. V was shortened by 8 bases and J by 7 bases, with 15 bases between the two germline ends. The CDR3 nucleotides are TGTGCCAGCGCCCGAGGGGGAAGTAATGAGCAGTTCTTC. It translates to CASARGGSNEQFF.

This clone has only a few counts. The chain uses TRBV3-1 (or the pseudogene TRBV3-2) and TRBJ1-2; the D gene is possibly TRBD1 (5 bases). CDR1 and CDR2 from the germline V gene are LGHDT and YNNKEL (reference sequence). This CDR3 spans 14 amino acids. Trimming pared 1 base from V and 4 bases from J, leaving 10 bases between. CDR3 sequence: CASSQGGGTYGYTF. The CDR3 nucleotides are TGTGCCAGCAGCCAAGGGGGGGGGACCTATGGCTACACCTTC.

The rearrangement links TRBV24-1 to TRBJ2-5, with a tentative D call TRBD1 (5 bases). The germline CDR1 and CDR2 sequences are KGHDR and SFDVKD. V was shortened by 4 bases and J by 5 bases, with 13 bases between the two germline ends. The CDR3 loop spans 14 amino acids. The CDR3 loop is CATSDPTVKETQYF. The CDR3 bases are TGTGCCACCAGTGACCCGACAGTCAAGGAGACCCAGTACTTC.

V usage is TRBV18 and J usage is TRBJ1-3, with 7 bases matching TRBD1. V lost 0 bases to trimming and J lost 2 bases; unmatched junction nucleotides: 1. Germline values: CDR1 KGHSH, CDR2 LQKENI. The CDR3 contains 15 residues. This chain's CDR3 is CASSPPGTAGNTIYF. The CDR3, as DNA: TGTGCCAGCTCACCACCGGGGACAGCTGGAAACACCATATATTTT.

This sequence joins TRBV7-2 and TRBJ2-4; 8 bases agree with TRBD2. Trimming took 2 bases from V and 1 from J; bases not matched to a gene: 7. The CDR3 length is 17 residues. Germline CDR1 SGHTA, CDR2 FQGNSA. DNA of the CDR3: TGTGCCAGCAGCTTACGATCTAGCGGGTTTGCCAAAAACATTCAGTACTTC. It yields the protein CASSLRSSGFAKNIQYF.

This chain joins TRBV18 and TRBJ1-4, with TRBD1 matching over 9 bases. The germline V gene encodes CDR1 KGHSH and CDR2 LQKENI. Trimming removed 0 bases from V and 8 bases from J; junction bases left unmatched: 4. The CDR3 has 15 amino acids. CDR3 protein: CASSPPGQGREKLFF. CDR3 nucleotides: TGTGCCAGCTCACCACCGGGACAGGGAAGAGAAAAACTGTTTTTT. Based on the CDR3 plus reference TRBV18 and TRBJ1-4, the full variable domain is NAGVMQNPRHLVRRRGQEARLRCSPMKGHSHVYWYRQLPEEGLKFMVYLQKENIIDESGMPKERFSAEFPKEGPSILRIQQVVRGDSAAYFCASSPPGQGREKLFFGSGTQLSVL.

This clone occurred a few times. This rearrangement joins TRBV2 to TRBJ2-3; D is ambiguous. V was cut by 4 bases and J by 2 bases, with 4 bases left in between. The CDR3 runs to 12 residues. Germline CDR1 and CDR2: SNHLY and FYNNEI. CDR3 DNA sequence: TGTGCCAGCAGTGCTGTCACAGATACGCAGTATTTT. It yields the protein CASSAVTDTQYF.

This chain uses TRBV6-2 or TRBV6-3 with TRBJ1-1; tentative D call: TRBD1 (6 bases). The length of the CDR3 is 12 residues. Germline V gene lookup returns CDR1 MNHEY and CDR2 SVGEGT. V dropped 6 bases and J dropped 8 bases, with 13 bases sitting between them. In DNA, the CDR3 is TGTGCCAGCAGCAAGACAGGTCCAGAAGCTTTCTTT. Residues: CASSKTGPEAFF.

J is TRBJ1-2 and V is TRBV19, with 11 bases identical to TRBD1. The CDR3 consists of 15 residues. With 6 bases clipped from V and 2 bases from J, the junction kept 5 bases outside the gene matches. CDR1 LNHDA and CDR2 SQIVND come from the germline V gene (reference sequence). The CDR3 DNA sequence: TGTGCCAGTAGGGGGACAGGGGGACCCAACTATGGCTACACCTTC. As protein: CASRGTGGPNYGYTF.

The V call is TRBV6-6, the J call TRBJ2-7; D is possibly TRBD2 (5 bases). V gave up 5 bases and J gave up 7 bases, with 12 bases separating them. CDR1 and CDR2 (germline): MNHNY, SVGAGI (reference sequence). This CDR3 spans 12 amino acids. The CDR3 coding sequence is TGTGCCAGCAGTGAGGGATTCCGGGAGCAGTACTTC. It specifies CASSEGFREQYF.

The chain is built from TRBV10-3 and TRBJ1-1; 11 nucleotides align to TRBD1. J lost 4 bases, V lost 8 bases, and 0 bases had no gene match. The CDR3 spans 12 residues. The germline V gene has CDR1 ENHRY and CDR2 SYGVKD. The CDR3 DNA reads TGTGCCATCGGGACAGGGGGCACTGAAGCTTTCTTT. Residues: CAIGTGGTEAFF.

The V gene is TRBV5-1, the J gene TRBJ1-1; D is ambiguous. V dropped 6 bases and J dropped 2 bases, with 14 bases sitting between them. Germline loops: CDR1 SGHRS, CDR2 YFSETQ. This CDR3 is built from 14 residues. CDR3 protein: CASKPGGSNTEAFF. CDR3 coding DNA: TGCGCCAGCAAGCCTGGCGGGAGTAACACTGAAGCTTTCTTT.

V gene TRBV4-3 combines with J gene TRBJ2-1; 13 bases are a match to TRBD2. The trim removed 6 bases at V and 9 bases at J, leaving 8 bases unmatched. The CDR3 spans 15 residues. Germline CDR1 is LGHNA and CDR2 is YSLEER. CDR3 bases: TGCGCCAGCAGTCCGACTAGCGGGGGGCCAATTGAGCAGTTCTTC. It codes for CASSPTSGGPIEQFF.

This rearrangement joins TRBV3-1 (or the pseudogene TRBV3-2) to TRBJ1-2; D unresolved. In germline, CDR1 is LGHDT, CDR2 YNNKEL (reference sequence). The CDR3 extends over 14 amino acids. V lost 1 base and J 5 bases, leaving 11 bases between the germline ends. The DNA for the CDR3 is TGTGCCAGCAGCCAAGCAACGGGTTTGTATGGCTACACCTTC. Translation gives CASSQATGLYGYTF.

The gene calls are TRBV3-1 (or the pseudogene TRBV3-2) and TRBJ1-1; 7 bases fit TRBD1. Looked up from germline, CDR1 is LGHDT and CDR2 is YNNKEL (reference sequence). With 1 base clipped from V and 4 bases from J, the junction kept 0 bases outside the gene matches. The CDR3 runs 13 residues. DNA of the CDR3: TGTGCCAGCAGCCAAGCAGGGGGCACTGAAGCTTTCTTT. Protein sequence: CASSQAGGTEAFF.

The V and J genes are TRBV5-6 and TRBJ1-6, with D perhaps matching TRBD1 (5 bases). V was clipped by 0 bases and J by 9 bases, with 10 bases between them. The CDR3 has 14 residues. Germline V lookup: CDR1 SGHDT, CDR2 YYEEEE. The CDR3 here is CASSLGGVPSPLHF. DNA of the CDR3: TGTGCCAGCAGCTTGGGGGGGGTACCTTCACCCCTCCACTTT.

CDR3 DNA: TGTGCCAGCAGCTTACGACAGGTACGAGCGTGGGATACGCAGTATTTT. Its protein product is CASSLRQVRAWDTQYF. This sequence joins TRBV7-9 and TRBJ2-3, with a tentative D call TRBD1 (6 bases). Germline lookup yields CDR1 SEHNR and CDR2 FQNEAQ (reference sequence). V was cut by 2 bases and J by 6 bases, with 18 bases left in between. This CDR3 region has 16 residues.

The chain recombines TRBV5-4 with TRBJ2-7; D remains ambiguous. This CDR3 has 12 amino acids. Trimming cost V 0 bases and J 4 bases, with 5 bases left between them. CDR1 is SGHNT, CDR2 YYREEE, per germline (reference sequence). CDR3 in DNA: TGTGCCAGCAGCTTGGACGGGTACGAGCAGTACTTC. Amino acid sequence: CASSLDGYEQYF.